The count of the clone carrying this T cell receptor beta chain is one. Its matching antigen is unknown. Sequencing was performed with immunoSEQ multiplex PCR; in TCRdb, only in-frame clones are kept and a portion is missing. The sample comprises approximately 65,000 clones, approximately 91% of which are singletons, and approximately 2.6% rests with the top ten. This sample was taken from a study of lymphopenia after photon versus proton radiotherapy. General study points: Better survival with proton therapy was suggested as possible, not demonstrated. After lymphocyte nadir, photon-treated repertoires showed oligoclonal expansion, especially CD8+ Temra.

The CDR3 is 17 residues long. Germline CDR1 reads SGDLS; CDR2 reads YYNGEE. J gave up 7 bases and V 2 bases, and 10 bases lay outside the gene matches. V is TRBV9 and J is TRBJ2-1; 12 nucleotides align to TRBD2. The source was peripheral blood, collected from a patient treated with photon-based radiotherapy. This clonotype was obtained from a woman aged 70-85 years with pancreatic cancer. CDR3 DNA: TGTGCCAGCAGCGTGGGGGTGACTAGCGGGAGTAAGAATGAGCAGTTCTTC. Its protein is CASSVGVTSGSKNEQFF.